These 25 T cell receptor beta chains came from one sample sequenced in a study of vaccination effects on CD4 cells after COVID-19. These receptors have no identified antigens. Measured with immunoSEQ multiplex PCR; TCRdb has only the in-frame clones, and not every one. The sample carries around 70,000 clones, roughly three quarters recorded once. Investigators separated out CD4+ T cells once about eleven days of culture had passed. The sequenced sample was CD4+ T cells from PBMCs cultured without peptide, obtained before COVID-19 vaccination. The receptors stem from a human donor who received a COVID-19 vaccine.

The chain carries TRBV5-8 and TRBJ2-3; D remains unclear. The CDR3 contains 18 residues. In germline, CDR1 is SGHTS, CDR2 YDEGEE. The V end lost 7 bases, the J end lost 4 bases, and 28 bases lay between the germline ends. CDR3 in amino acids: CASPWPPLARGSPDTQYF. In nucleotides, the CDR3 is TGTGCCAGCCCCTGGCCCCCTTTAGCTCGAGGAAGCCCAGATACGCAGTATTTT.

The J gene is TRBJ1-2, the V gene TRBV24-1; 9 bases line up with TRBD1. The CDR3 has 15 residues. Per germline, CDR1 KGHDR and CDR2 SFDVKD. V shed 3 bases, J shed 7 bases, and the junction held 8 bases outside the gene matches. Here the CDR3 reads CATSDPGQGTGGYTF. As DNA, the CDR3 is TGTGCCACCAGTGATCCTGGACAGGGGACGGGTGGCTACACCTTC.

The chain carries TRBV5-1 and TRBJ2-5; D perhaps matches TRBD1 (6 bases). Germline V gene sequence: CDR1 SGHRS, CDR2 YFSETQ. Trimming cost V 4 bases and J 2 bases, with 12 bases left between them. The CDR3 sequence is 14 residues long. The CDR3 nucleotides are TGCGCCAGCAGCACAAAAGGGGGACAAGAGACCCAGTACTTC. Amino acids: CASSTKGGQETQYF.

The chain recombines TRBV19 with TRBJ1-3; D gene ambiguous. The CDR3 sequence is 17 residues long. V lost 0 bases and J lost 0, with 12 bases in between. Germline CDR1 and CDR2: LNHDA and SQIVND (reference sequence). The CDR3 loop reads CASSIDQARTSGNTIYF. The CDR3 DNA reads TGTGCCAGTAGTATAGATCAGGCCCGGACCTCTGGAAACACCATATATTTT.

The rearrangement uses TRBV5-1 and TRBJ2-1; 9 bases are shared with TRBD2. Germline lookup yields CDR1 SGHRS and CDR2 YFSETQ. The CDR3 is made up of 18 amino acids. Unmatched junction bases numbered 15, after V lost 4 bases and J lost 4 bases. CDR3 protein: CASSLVRGGASRYNEQFF. In DNA, the CDR3 is TGCGCCAGCAGCCTAGTCCGCGGGGGGGCAAGTCGGTACAATGAGCAGTTCTTC.

The chain links TRBV6-2 or TRBV6-3 to TRBJ2-1; 7 positions match TRBD2. V dropped 4 bases and J dropped 15; count of bases not matched to a gene: 12. Germline assignment: CDR1 MNHEY and CDR2 SVGEGT. The CDR3 is 13 amino acids. This chain's CDR3 is CASSSNDWGEGFF. The CDR3 nucleotides are TGTGCCAGCAGTTCCAACGACTGGGGGGAGGGGTTCTTC.

The V and J genes are TRBV10-2 and TRBJ2-7; TRBD1 matches 8 bases. Looked up from germline, CDR1 is WSHSY and CDR2 is SAAADI. The CDR3 is made up of 13 amino acids. J was trimmed by 12 bases and V by 6 bases; bases with no gene match: 13. CDR3 sequence (DNA): TGCGCCAGCAGCGACAGGGGAGGCCCCTCCCTGTACGTC. It is translated as CASSDRGGPSLYV.

This clone has more than one count but fewer than ten. This sequence joins TRBV5-1 and TRBJ1-2; 8 positions match TRBD1. Germline lookup yields CDR1 SGHRS and CDR2 YFSETQ. The J segment lost 6 bases and the V segment lost 2 bases, leaving 3 bases of the junction unmatched. This CDR3 has 13 amino acids. The CDR3 bases are TGCGCCAGCAGCTTAGTACAGGGGGATGGCTACACCTTC. Translation gives CASSLVQGDGYTF.

The V gene is TRBV27, the J gene TRBJ2-2, with a weak D call TRBD2 (5 bases). V gave up 6 bases and J gave up 1 base, with 9 bases separating them. This CDR3 has 14 residues. Germline V gene lookup returns CDR1 MNHEY and CDR2 SMNVEV (reference sequence). The chain's CDR3 is CASRRGQNTGELFF. CDR3 sequence (DNA): TGTGCCAGCAGGCGAGGGCAGAACACCGGGGAGCTGTTTTTT.

The CDR3 sequence: CASSLWTSGQETQYF. The CDR3, as DNA: TGTGCCAGCAGTTTATGGACTAGCGGACAAGAGACCCAGTACTTC. The V gene is TRBV28, the J gene TRBJ2-5; TRBD2 aligns across 9 bases. The CDR3 sequence is 15 residues long. Germline V gene lookup returns CDR1 MDHEN and CDR2 SYDVKM. Losses at the gene ends were 0 bases for V and 2 bases for J; bases not matched to a gene: 1. Using reference TRBV28 and TRBJ2-5 for the parts outside the CDR3, the full variable domain is DVKVTQSSRYLVKRTGEKVFLECVQDMDHENMFWYRQDPGLGLRLIYFSYDVKMKEKGDIPEGYSVSREKKERFSLILESASTNQTSMYLCASSLWTSGQETQYFGPGTRLLVL.

The chain couples TRBV20-1 to TRBJ2-5; D not resolved. CDR3 length: 11 residues. Germline values: CDR1 DFQATT, CDR2 SNEGSKA (reference sequence). Between the trimmed V and J ends, which lost 8 bases and 5 bases, there was a span of 12 bases. Written as DNA, the CDR3 is TGCAGTCCCAGGCGCTGGGAGACCCAGTACTTC. Its translation: CSPRRWETQYF.

This clone was seen a handful of times. This rearrangement joins TRBV2 to TRBJ1-1; D remains ambiguous. The germline V gene encodes CDR1 SNHLY and CDR2 FYNNEI. The V end was cut by 2 bases, the J end by 6 bases, with 10 bases between. The CDR3 is 13 residues long. The CDR3 DNA reads TGTGCCAGCAGTGAACTAAGGACGTCTGAAGCTTTCTTT. Protein product: CASSELRTSEAFF.

This clone was seen only once. The chain combines TRBV11-2 with TRBJ2-7, with a weak D call TRBD2 (5 bases). The CDR3 contains 14 residues. Trimming removed 0 bases from V and 0 bases from J, with 6 bases in between. The germline V gene encodes CDR1 SGHAT and CDR2 FQNNGV. The CDR3 reads CASSLDRGSYEQYV. The CDR3 DNA reads as TGTGCCAGCAGCTTAGATCGGGGCTCCTACGAGCAGTACGTC.

V and J are TRBV11-3 and TRBJ2-2, with 15 positions matching TRBD2. Trimming took 5 bases from V and 4 from J; bases not matched to a gene: 8. The germline CDR1 and CDR2 sequences are SGHNT and YENEEA. The CDR3 has 18 residues. CDR3 in DNA: TGTGCCAGCAGCCTCTCGGGACTAGCGGGGGGATTCACCGGGGAGCTGTTTTTT. Its translation: CASSLSGLAGGFTGELFF. Complete variable domain (other parts from reference TRBV11-3 and TRBJ2-2): EAGVVQSPRYKIIEKKQPVAFWCNPISGHNTLYWYLQNLGQGPELLIRYENEEAVDDSQLPKDRFSAERLKGVDSTLKIQPAELGDSAVYLCASSLSGLAGGFTGELFFGEGSRLTVL.

This chain links TRBV5-8 with TRBJ2-1; D unresolved. CDR3 size: 13 residues. V lost 0 bases, J lost 6 bases, and 7 bases lay in between. In germline, CDR1 is SGHTS, CDR2 YDEGEE. The CDR3 region has the DNA TGTGCCAGCAGCTTGGAAAGGATCAATGAGCAGTTCTTC. It specifies CASSLERINEQFF.

The chain uses TRBV6-2 or TRBV6-3 and TRBJ1-1; 8 bases fit TRBD1. The CDR3 has 15 residues. V lost 1 base to trimming and J lost 5 bases; unmatched junction nucleotides: 6. CDR1 and CDR2 (germline): MNHEY, SVGEGT. The CDR3 loop reads CASSYFRGQGTEAFF. The CDR3 DNA sequence: TGTGCCAGCAGTTACTTCAGGGGGCAGGGGACTGAAGCTTTCTTT.

This chain joins TRBV4-1 and TRBJ2-4, with 8 nucleotides matching TRBD1. V dropped 2 bases and J dropped 8; count of bases not matched to a gene: 14. The CDR3 sequence is 17 residues long. CDR1 and CDR2 from the germline V gene are MGHRA and YSYEKL. The CDR3 sequence: CASSQLLTPRGRDIQYF. For the CDR3, the DNA is TGCGCCAGCAGCCAACTACTCACGCCCAGGGGGCGAGACATTCAGTACTTC.

The chain joins TRBV6-2 or TRBV6-3 to TRBJ1-5; no clear D. This CDR3 is built from 15 residues. V lost 0 bases to trimming and J lost 7 bases, with 13 bases between them. Germline V gene sequence: CDR1 MNHEY, CDR2 SVGEGT. CDR3 loop: CASSYSARSGQPQHF. Written as DNA, the CDR3 is TGTGCCAGCAGTTACTCGGCCAGATCGGGGCAGCCCCAGCATTTT.

The chain joins TRBV19 to TRBJ2-1; D not certain. The CDR3 runs to 15 residues. Deletions cut 2 bases from V and 2 bases from J, with 10 bases between. The germline V gene encodes CDR1 LNHDA and CDR2 SQIVND (reference sequence). The CDR3, as DNA: TGTGCCAGTAGTATATTTGAATCCGCCTACAATGAGCAGTTCTTC. The encoded protein is CASSIFESAYNEQFF.

The J gene is TRBJ1-3, the V gene TRBV6-5, with D possibly matching TRBD1 (5 bases). V was clipped by 4 bases and J by 4 bases, with 14 bases between them. Germline V lookup: CDR1 MNHEY, CDR2 SVGAGI. The CDR3 contains 15 residues. The CDR3 DNA reads TGTGCCAGCAGTTTCTCCAGGGTAGCCGGAAACACCATATATTTT. The encoded protein is CASSFSRVAGNTIYF.

CDR3 residues: CASSFTGNQPQHF. The CDR3 DNA reads TGTGCCAGCAGCTTTACGGGGAATCAGCCCCAGCATTTT. The chain couples TRBV7-2 to TRBJ1-5, with D hard to call. Germline-derived CDR1 and CDR2 are SGHTA and FQGNSA. Trimming shortened V by 3 bases and J by 4 bases, and 7 bases separated the two germline ends. The CDR3 loop spans 13 amino acids.

This clone was seen a handful of times. The chain joins TRBV7-3 to TRBJ2-1; TRBD2 aligns across 8 bases. The CDR3 has 16 residues. Germline CDR1 and CDR2: SGHTA and FQGTGA. The J segment lost 4 bases and the V segment lost 8 bases, leaving 13 bases of the junction unmatched. CDR3 amino acids: CASGLWVAGSYNEQFF. The CDR3 nucleotides are TGTGCCAGCGGTCTATGGGTAGCGGGGTCTTACAATGAGCAGTTCTTC.

In this sample, this clone turned up a few times. CDR3 loop: CASSPLGTADRALHF. DNA of the CDR3: TGTGCCAGCAGCCCTTTGGGGACGGCGGATCGGGCCCTCCACTTT. The chain recombines TRBV3-1 (or the pseudogene TRBV3-2) with TRBJ1-6, with D possibly being TRBD1 (5 bases). Per the germline V gene, CDR1 is LGHDT and CDR2 is YNNKEL (reference sequence). There are 15 residues in the CDR3. The V end was cut by 4 bases, the J end by 14 bases, with 21 bases between.

This clone appeared a few times. V gene TRBV5-1 combines with J gene TRBJ2-7; no firm D call. The CDR3 runs to 13 residues. Germline CDR1 is SGHRS and CDR2 is YFSETQ. V was clipped by 0 bases and J by 3 bases, with 7 bases between them. Here the CDR3 DNA reads TGCGCCAGCAGCTTGGGTATGGGCTACGAGCAGTACGTC. Its protein is CASSLGMGYEQYV.

The genes are TRBV12-5 and TRBJ2-5, with a weak D call TRBD2 (6 bases). V was shortened by 0 bases and J by 5 bases, with 25 bases between the two germline ends. Germline V gene sequence: CDR1 LGHNT, CDR2 FRNRAP. CDR3 length: 19 residues. CDR3 in amino acids: CASGLVGDGSLSGGETQYF. CDR3 DNA sequence: TGTGCTAGTGGTTTGGTAGGGGACGGAAGCCTCTCAGGAGGGGAGACCCAGTACTTC.